The clone carrying this T cell receptor (beta chain) was picked up many times. As yet, its antigen is unknown. This entry comes from a study of identical twins. Using its own MiXCR run on the 5' RACE reads, TCRdb lists one record per CDR3 protein. The table lists 200,000 to 250,000 distinct CDR3 sequences, 7.5% of them singletons, with around 5.4% in the top ten. V trimming: 8 bases; J trimming: 4 bases; junction bases outside the gene matches: 15. CDR3 length: 17 amino acids. CDR1 SNHLY and CDR2 FYNNEI come from the germline V gene. Study-wide results and caveats: Models underestimated TCR alpha sharing (out-of-frame) in monozygotic twins.

The data were also submitted as part of a second study, on yellow fever vaccine responses in identical twins.

This receptor was identified in a woman between 18 and 29 years old in good health. The chain links TRBV2 to TRBJ2-3; 10 nucleotides match TRBD2. Input material: CD8+ T cells sorted from blood. CDR3 in DNA: TGTGCCAGCCATGCGAGGCTAGCGGGAGTGGGTTCAGATACGCAGTATTTT. Its protein is CASHARLAGVGSDTQYF.